The clone carrying this T cell receptor (beta chain) was seen many times. TCRdb re-called the RT-PCR reads with MiXCR, one entry per CDR3 protein. The table includes about 520,000 distinct CDR3 sequences, less than 7.5% detected once. The sample belongs to a study of response to subunit inactivated influenza vaccine. This TCR came from a man between 50 and 75 years old who received an inactivated influenza vaccine. This specimen consisted of PBMCs from blood, obtained about 24 months after vaccination.

The CDR3 DNA is TGTGCCAGCAGCTCGGGGCCCAATCAGCCCCAGCATTTT. This codes for CASSSGPNQPQHF. The genes are TRBV7-2 and TRBJ1-5; tentatively, D is TRBD1 (5 bases). V lost 4 bases, J lost 3 bases, and 7 bases lay in between. This CDR3 has 13 residues. The germline V gene has CDR1 SGHTA and CDR2 FQGNSA.